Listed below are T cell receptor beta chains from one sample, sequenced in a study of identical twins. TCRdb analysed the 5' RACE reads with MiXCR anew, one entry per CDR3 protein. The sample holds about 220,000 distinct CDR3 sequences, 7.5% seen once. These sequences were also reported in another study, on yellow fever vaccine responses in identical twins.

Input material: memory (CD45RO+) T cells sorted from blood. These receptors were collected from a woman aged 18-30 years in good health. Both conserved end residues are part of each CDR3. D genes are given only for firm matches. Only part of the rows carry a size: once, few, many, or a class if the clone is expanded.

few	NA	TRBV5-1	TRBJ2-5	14	CASSPVPGGETQYF	TGCGCCAGCAGCCCTGTTCCGGGGGGCGAGACCCAGTACTTC
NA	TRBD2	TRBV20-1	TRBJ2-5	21	CCARDQASDGLAGGPGETQYF	TGCTGTGCTAGAGATCAAGCCTCTGACGGGCTAGCGGGGGGGCCCGGGGAGACCCAGTACTTC
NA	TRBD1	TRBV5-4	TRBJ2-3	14	CASRGTASTDTQYF	TGTGCCAGCAGAGGGACAGCGAGCACAGATACGCAGTATTTT
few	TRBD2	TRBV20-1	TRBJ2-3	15	CSARGLAGGGDTQYF	TGCAGTGCTAGGGGACTAGCGGGGGGCGGAGATACGCAGTATTTT
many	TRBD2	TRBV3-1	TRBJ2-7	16	CASSQGPLAGAYEQYF	TGTGCCAGCAGCCAAGGCCCTCTAGCGGGAGCCTACGAGCAGTACTTC
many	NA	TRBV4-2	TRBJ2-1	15	CASSQGTDDYNEQFF	TGTGCCAGCAGCCAAGGGACAGACGACTACAATGAGCAGTTCTTC
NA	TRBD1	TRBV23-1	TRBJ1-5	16	CASSKTGVRERQPQHF	TGCGCCAGCAGTAAAACAGGGGTGCGGGAGCGACAGCCCCAGCATTTT
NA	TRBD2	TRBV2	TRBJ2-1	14	CASSEALSGTSTFF	TGTGCCAGCAGTGAAGCACTGTCCGGGACTAGCACGTTCTTC
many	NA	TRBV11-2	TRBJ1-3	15	CASSIEPFSGNTIYF	TGTGCCAGCAGCATTGAGCCTTTCTCTGGAAACACCATATATTTT
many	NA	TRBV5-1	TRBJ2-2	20	CASSLHSKRSNVRRSGELFF	TGCGCCAGCAGCTTGCATTCCAAGCGGTCGAACGTTCGGAGGTCCGGGGAGCTGTTTTTT
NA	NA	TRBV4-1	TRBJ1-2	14	CASSRIRGAEGYTF	TGCGCCAGCAGCCGGATCCGGGGGGCAGAGGGCTACACCTTC
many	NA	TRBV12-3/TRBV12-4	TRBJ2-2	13	CASTGVATGELFF	TGTGCCAGCACAGGGGTAGCGACCGGGGAGCTGTTTTTT
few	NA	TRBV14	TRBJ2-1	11	CASSQRSEQFF	TGTGCCAGCAGCCAACGCTCTGAGCAGTTCTTC
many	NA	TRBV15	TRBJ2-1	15	CATSRDSGENNEQFF	TGTGCCACCAGCAGAGATTCCGGGGAGAACAATGAGCAGTTCTTC
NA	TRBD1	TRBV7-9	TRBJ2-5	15	CASSLAGQGVETQYF	TGTGCCAGCAGCTTAGCCGGACAGGGAGTGGAGACCCAGTACTTC
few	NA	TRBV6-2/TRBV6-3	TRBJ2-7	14	CASSLGTEPYEQYF	TGTGCCAGCAGCTTAGGGACGGAGCCCTACGAGCAGTACTTC
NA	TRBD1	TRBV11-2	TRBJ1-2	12	CASGTGNYGYTF	TGTGCCAGCGGGACAGGGAACTATGGCTACACCTTC
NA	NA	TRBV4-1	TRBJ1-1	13	CASSWTRLAEAFF	TGCGCCAGCTCCTGGACCAGGCTTGCTGAAGCTTTCTTT
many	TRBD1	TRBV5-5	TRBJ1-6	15	CASSSYRGYNSPLHF	TGTGCCAGCAGCTCCTACAGGGGGTACAATTCACCCCTCCACTTT
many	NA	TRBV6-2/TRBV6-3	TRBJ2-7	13	CASSSRRGVEQYF	TGTGCCAGCAGTTCGAGAAGGGGAGTCGAGCAGTACTTC
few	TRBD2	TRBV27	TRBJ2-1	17	CASSLFESGRAEDEQFF	TGTGCCAGCAGTTTATTTGAGAGCGGGAGGGCCGAAGATGAGCAGTTCTTC
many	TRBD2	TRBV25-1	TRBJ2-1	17	CASSIHPGLASLNEQFF	TGTGCCAGCAGTATTCACCCGGGACTAGCGAGCCTGAATGAGCAGTTCTTC
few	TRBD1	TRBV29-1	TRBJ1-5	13	CSVKTGGGQPQHF	TGCAGCGTGAAAACAGGGGGAGGCCAGCCCCAGCATTTT
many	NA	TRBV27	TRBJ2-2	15	CASTPVGGGFGELFF	TGTGCCAGCACCCCCGTTGGAGGGGGCTTCGGGGAGCTGTTTTTT
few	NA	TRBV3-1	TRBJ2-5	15	CASSQGGQKWETQYF	TGTGCCAGCAGCCAAGGGGGACAAAAGTGGGAGACCCAGTACTTC
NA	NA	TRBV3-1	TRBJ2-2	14	CASSQVLATGELFF	TGTGCCAGCAGCCAAGTACTAGCCACCGGGGAGCTGTTTTTT
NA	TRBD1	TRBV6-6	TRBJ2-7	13	CASKMTGAHEQYF	TGTGCCAGCAAGATGACAGGGGCCCACGAGCAGTACTTC